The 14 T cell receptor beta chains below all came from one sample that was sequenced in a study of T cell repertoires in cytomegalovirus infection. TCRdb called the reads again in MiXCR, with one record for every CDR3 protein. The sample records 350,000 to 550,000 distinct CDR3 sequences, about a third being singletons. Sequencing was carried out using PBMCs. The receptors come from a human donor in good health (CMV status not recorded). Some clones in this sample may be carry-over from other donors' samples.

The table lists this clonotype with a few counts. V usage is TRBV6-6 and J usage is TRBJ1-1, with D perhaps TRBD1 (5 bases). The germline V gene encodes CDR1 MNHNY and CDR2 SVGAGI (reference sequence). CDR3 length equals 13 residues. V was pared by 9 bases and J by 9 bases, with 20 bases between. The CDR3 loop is CASWLGTPEQAFF. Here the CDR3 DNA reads TGTGCCAGTTGGCTCGGGACTCCCGAACAAGCTTTCTTT.

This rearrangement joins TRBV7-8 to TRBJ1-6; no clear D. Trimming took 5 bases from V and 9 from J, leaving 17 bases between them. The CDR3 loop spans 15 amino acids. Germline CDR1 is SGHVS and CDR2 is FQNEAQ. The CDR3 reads CASSLRRAIGSPLHF. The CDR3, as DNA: TGTGCCAGCAGCCTCAGAAGGGCAATTGGTTCACCCCTCCACTTT.

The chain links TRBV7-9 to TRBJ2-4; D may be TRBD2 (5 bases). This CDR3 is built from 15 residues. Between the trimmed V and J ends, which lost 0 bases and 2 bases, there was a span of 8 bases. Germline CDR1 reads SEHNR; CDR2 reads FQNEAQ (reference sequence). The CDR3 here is CASSLASGTKNIQYF. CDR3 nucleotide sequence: TGTGCCAGCAGCTTAGCCAGCGGTACCAAAAACATTCAGTACTTC.

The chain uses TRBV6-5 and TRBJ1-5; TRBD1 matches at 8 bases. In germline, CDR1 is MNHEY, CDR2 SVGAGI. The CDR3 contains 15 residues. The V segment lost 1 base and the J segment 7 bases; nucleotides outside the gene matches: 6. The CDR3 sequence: CASSYFPGTGQPQHF. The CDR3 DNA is TGTGCCAGCAGTTACTTCCCCGGGACAGGCCAGCCCCAGCATTTT.

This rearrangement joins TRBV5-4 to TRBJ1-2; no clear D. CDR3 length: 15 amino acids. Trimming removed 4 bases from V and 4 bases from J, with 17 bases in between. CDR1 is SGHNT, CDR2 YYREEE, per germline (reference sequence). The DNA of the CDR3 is TGTGCCAGCAGCCAAGCCGGGGTGGAAGGCTATGGCTACACCTTC. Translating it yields CASSQAGVEGYGYTF. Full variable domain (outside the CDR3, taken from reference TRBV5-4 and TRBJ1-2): ETGVTQSPTHLIKTRGQQVTLRCSSQSGHNTVSWYQQALGQGPQFIFQYYREEENGRGNFPPRFSGLQFPNYSSELNVNALELDDSALYLCASSQAGVEGYGYTFGSGTRLTVV.

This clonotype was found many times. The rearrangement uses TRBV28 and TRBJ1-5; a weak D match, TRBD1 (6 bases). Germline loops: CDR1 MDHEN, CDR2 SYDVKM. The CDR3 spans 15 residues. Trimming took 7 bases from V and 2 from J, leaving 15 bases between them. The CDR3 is CASTQGGGGNQPQHF. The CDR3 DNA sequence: TGTGCCAGCACCCAGGGAGGGGGAGGCAATCAGCCCCAGCATTTT.

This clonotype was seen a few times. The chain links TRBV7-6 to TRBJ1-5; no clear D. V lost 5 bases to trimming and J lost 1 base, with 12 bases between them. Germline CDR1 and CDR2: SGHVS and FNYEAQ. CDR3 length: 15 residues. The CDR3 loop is CASSPKAESNQPQHF. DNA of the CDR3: TGTGCCAGCAGCCCCAAGGCAGAGAGCAATCAGCCCCAGCATTTT. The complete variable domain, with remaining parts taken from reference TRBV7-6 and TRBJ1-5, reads GAGVSQSPRYKVTKRGQDVALRCDPISGHVSLYWYRQALGQGPEFLTYFNYEAQQDKSGLPNDRFSAERPEGSISTLTIQRTEQRDSAMYRCASSPKAESNQPQHFGDGTRLSIL.

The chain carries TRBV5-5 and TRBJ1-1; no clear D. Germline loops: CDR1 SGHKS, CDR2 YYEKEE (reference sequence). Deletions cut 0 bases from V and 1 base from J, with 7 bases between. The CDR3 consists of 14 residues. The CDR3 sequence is CASSLGWGNTEAFF. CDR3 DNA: TGTGCCAGCAGCTTGGGCTGGGGGAACACTGAAGCTTTCTTT.

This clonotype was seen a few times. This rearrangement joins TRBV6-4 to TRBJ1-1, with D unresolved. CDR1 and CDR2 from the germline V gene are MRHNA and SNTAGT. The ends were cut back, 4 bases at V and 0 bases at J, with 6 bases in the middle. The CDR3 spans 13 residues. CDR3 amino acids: CASSASVNTEAFF. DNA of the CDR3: TGTGCCAGCAGTGCGTCGGTGAACACTGAAGCTTTCTTT.

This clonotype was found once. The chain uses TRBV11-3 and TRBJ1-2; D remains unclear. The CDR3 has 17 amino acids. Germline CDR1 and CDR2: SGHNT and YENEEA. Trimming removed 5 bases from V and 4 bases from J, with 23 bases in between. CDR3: CASSPKISGSTRYGYTF. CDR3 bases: TGTGCCAGCAGCCCCAAGATCTCAGGATCTACTCGCTATGGCTACACCTTC. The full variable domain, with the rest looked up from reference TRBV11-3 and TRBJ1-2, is EAGVVQSPRYKIIEKKQPVAFWCNPISGHNTLYWYLQNLGQGPELLIRYENEEAVDDSQLPKDRFSAERLKGVDSTLKIQPAELGDSAVYLCASSPKISGSTRYGYTFGSGTRLTVV.

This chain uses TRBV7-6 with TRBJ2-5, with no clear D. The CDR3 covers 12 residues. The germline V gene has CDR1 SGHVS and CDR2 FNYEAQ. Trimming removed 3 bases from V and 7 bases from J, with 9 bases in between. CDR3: CASSLEGRTQYF. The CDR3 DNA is TGTGCCAGCAGCTTGGAAGGGCGGACCCAGTACTTC.

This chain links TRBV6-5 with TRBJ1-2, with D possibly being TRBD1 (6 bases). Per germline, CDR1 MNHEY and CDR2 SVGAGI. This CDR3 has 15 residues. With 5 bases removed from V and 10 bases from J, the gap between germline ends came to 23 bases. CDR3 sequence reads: CASSSPERGGVAYTF. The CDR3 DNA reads TGTGCCAGCAGTAGCCCTGAGCGAGGGGGGGTAGCCTACACCTTC.

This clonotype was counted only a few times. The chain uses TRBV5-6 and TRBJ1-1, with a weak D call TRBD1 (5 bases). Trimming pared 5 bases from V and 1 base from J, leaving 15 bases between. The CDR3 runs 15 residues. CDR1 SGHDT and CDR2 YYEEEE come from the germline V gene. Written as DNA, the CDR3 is TGTGCCAGCAGTTTTTATCGGGACGGGAACACTGAAGCTTTCTTT. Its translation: CASSFYRDGNTEAFF. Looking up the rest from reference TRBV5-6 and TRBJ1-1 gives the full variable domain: DAGVTQSPTHLIKTRGQQVTLRCSPKSGHDTVSWYQQALGQGPQFIFQYYEEEERQRGNFPDRFSGHQFPNYSSELNVNALLLGDSALYLCASSFYRDGNTEAFFGQGTRLTVV.

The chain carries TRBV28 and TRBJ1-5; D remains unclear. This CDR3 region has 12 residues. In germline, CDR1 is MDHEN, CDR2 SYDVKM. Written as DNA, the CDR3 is TGTGCGGCAGCAGGTAGCAATCAGCCCCAGCATTTT. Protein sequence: CAAAGSNQPQHF.